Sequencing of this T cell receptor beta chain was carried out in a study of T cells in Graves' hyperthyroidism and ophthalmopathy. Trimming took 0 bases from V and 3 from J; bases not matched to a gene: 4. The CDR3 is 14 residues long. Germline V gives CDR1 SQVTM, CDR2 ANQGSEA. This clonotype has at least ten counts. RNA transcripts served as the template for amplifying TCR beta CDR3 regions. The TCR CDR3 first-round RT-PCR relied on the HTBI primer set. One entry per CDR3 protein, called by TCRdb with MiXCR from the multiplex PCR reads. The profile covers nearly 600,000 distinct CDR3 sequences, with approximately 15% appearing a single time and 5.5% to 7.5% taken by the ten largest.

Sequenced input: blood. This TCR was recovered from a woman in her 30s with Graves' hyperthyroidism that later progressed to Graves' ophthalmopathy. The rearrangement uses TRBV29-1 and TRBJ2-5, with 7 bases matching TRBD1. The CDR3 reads CSVEEHTGEETQYF. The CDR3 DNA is TGCAGCGTTGAAGAGCACACAGGGGAAGAGACCCAGTACTTC.